Listed here are 25 T cell receptor beta chains from one sample, sequenced in a study of blood T cell repertoires in COVID-19. Sequencing was performed with immunoSEQ multiplex PCR; in TCRdb, only in-frame clones are kept and a portion is missing. The data hold fewer than 400,000 clones, with 87% observed a single time. The sequencing sample was made of PBMCs or T cells enriched from blood (not recorded which). The receptors here all came from a woman under 30 who had recovered from COVID-19.

The CDR3: CASSFGSDGYGYTF. CDR3 DNA: TGTGCCAGCAGCTTCGGGTCCGACGGCTATGGCTACACCTTC. The chain has TRBV27 and TRBJ1-2; D unresolved. Germline lookup yields CDR1 MNHEY and CDR2 SMNVEV (reference sequence). This CDR3 region has 14 residues. Trimming took 6 bases from V and 4 from J, leaving 15 bases between them.

The chain employs TRBV4-2 and TRBJ1-1; possibly TRBD1 for D (6 bases). Germline V CDR1 and CDR2: LGHNA, YNFKEQ. V dropped 4 bases and J dropped 3 bases, with 15 bases sitting between them. The CDR3 length is 15 residues. CDR3 in DNA: TGTGCCAGCAGCCCGCCCAGGGCAGGGGACACTGAAGCTTTCTTT. It codes for CASSPPRAGDTEAFF.

The chain combines TRBV7-2 with TRBJ2-3; TRBD2 is a possible D gene (5 bases). CDR3 length: 13 amino acids. Trimming took off 3 bases at V and 5 bases at J, with 9 bases between the two ends. Germline CDR1 SGHTA, CDR2 FQGNSA. CDR3 sequence (DNA): TGTGCCAGCAGCTTCGGGGTCGGAGATACGCAGTATTTT. Its protein is CASSFGVGDTQYF.

The chain combines TRBV9 with TRBJ1-4, with D uncertain. The germline CDR1 and CDR2 sequences are SGDLS and YYNGEE. This CDR3 comprises 14 residues. Trimming cost V 0 bases and J 1 base, with 4 bases left between them. The CDR3: CASSVDITNEKLFF. CDR3 bases: TGTGCCAGCAGCGTAGATATAACTAATGAAAAACTGTTTTTT.

The gene calls are TRBV9 and TRBJ1-2; D is unclear. Germline values: CDR1 SGDLS, CDR2 YYNGEE. The CDR3 totals 13 residues. V dropped 0 bases and J dropped 5 bases, with 8 bases sitting between them. The CDR3 nucleotides are TGTGCCAGCAGCGTAGGAGGGCAGTATGGCTACACCTTC. Translation: CASSVGGQYGYTF.

The J gene is TRBJ1-1, the V gene TRBV6-5; maybe TRBD1 (5 bases). Germline assignment: CDR1 MNHEY and CDR2 SVGAGI. This CDR3 has 14 amino acids. V was trimmed by 6 bases and J by 4 bases, leaving 15 bases between them. This chain's CDR3 is CASSPLAGGTEAFF. CDR3 bases: TGTGCCAGCAGCCCCCTAGCGGGGGGCACTGAAGCTTTCTTT.

The V call is TRBV5-6, the J call TRBJ1-4; 8 nucleotides match TRBD1. CDR1 is SGHDT, CDR2 YYEEEE, per germline. CDR3 length: 15 residues. After removal of 4 bases from V and 5 bases from J, the junction contained 7 bases not matched to a gene. The CDR3, as DNA: TGTGCCAGCAGCCGGAGGACAGGGCGAAATGAAAAACTGTTTTTT. Protein sequence: CASSRRTGRNEKLFF. Full variable domain (outside the CDR3, taken from reference TRBV5-6 and TRBJ1-4): DAGVTQSPTHLIKTRGQQVTLRCSPKSGHDTVSWYQQALGQGPQFIFQYYEEEERQRGNFPDRFSGHQFPNYSSELNVNALLLGDSALYLCASSRRTGRNEKLFFGSGTQLSVL.

The rearrangement links TRBV3-1 (or the pseudogene TRBV3-2) to TRBJ1-1; 7 nucleotides agree with TRBD1. The CDR3 spans 14 residues. Germline CDR1 is LGHDT and CDR2 is YNNKEL (reference sequence). Germline trimming cut 1 base from V and 5 bases from J; bases unmatched to any gene: 4. CDR3 sequence reads: CASSQAGGKTEAFF. CDR3 in DNA: TGTGCCAGCAGCCAAGCAGGGGGGAAGACTGAAGCTTTCTTT.

The rearrangement uses TRBV7-3 and TRBJ2-2; D is uncertain. The V gene's germline CDR1 is SGHTA and CDR2 FQGTGA. V shed 5 bases and J shed 4 bases, with 8 bases lying between them. CDR3 size: 13 residues. This chain's CDR3 is CASSAARTGELFF. CDR3 DNA: TGTGCCAGCAGCGCCGCGCGCACCGGGGAGCTGTTTTTT.

This chain uses TRBV4-3 with TRBJ1-1; TRBD1 matches 7 bases. Germline CDR1 LGHNA, CDR2 YSLEER. The junction had 10 bases not matched to a gene; V was cut back by 0 bases and J by 3 bases. This CDR3 is 17 amino acids long. In DNA, the CDR3 is TGCGCCAGCAGCCAAGATCTCGCCCAACAGGGGCACACTGAAGCTTTCTTT. The encoded protein is CASSQDLAQQGHTEAFF.

The chain has TRBV20-1 and TRBJ2-7; D perhaps matches TRBD1 (7 bases). V was pared by 6 bases and J by 4 bases, with 10 bases between. This CDR3 has 11 residues. The germline V gene has CDR1 DFQATT and CDR2 SNEGSKA (reference sequence). The CDR3 loop reads CSARGAYEQYF. The CDR3 coding sequence is TGCAGTGCCAGGGGGGCATACGAGCAGTACTTC.

The chain employs TRBV4-1 and TRBJ2-7; 13 bases align to TRBD2. The length of the CDR3 is 16 residues. From germline, CDR1 is MGHRA and CDR2 YSYEKL. V lost 1 base to trimming and J lost 6 bases; unmatched junction nucleotides: 6. CDR3 loop: CASSQGPGLAGSEQYF. CDR3 sequence (DNA): TGCGCCAGCAGCCAAGGCCCGGGACTAGCGGGAAGCGAGCAGTACTTC.

V is TRBV5-1 and J is TRBJ2-2; 8 positions match TRBD1. V lost 4 bases, J lost 4 bases, and 9 bases stayed unmatched. Germline V CDR1 and CDR2: SGHRS, YFSETQ. This CDR3 is built from 16 residues. The DNA of the CDR3 is TGCGCCAGCAGCCAGACAGGGGAGTCGTCCACCGGGGAGCTGTTTTTT. It encodes CASSQTGESSTGELFF. Variable domain in full (rest from reference TRBV5-1 and TRBJ2-2): KAGVTQTPRYLIKTRGQQVTLSCSPISGHRSVSWYQQTPGQGLQFLFEYFSETQRNKGNFPGRFSGRQFSNSRSEMNVSTLELGDSALYLCASSQTGESSTGELFFGEGSRLTVL.

The chain employs TRBV7-9 and TRBJ2-7; no reliable D call. V was trimmed by 3 bases and J by 5 bases, leaving 11 bases between them. This CDR3 has 13 residues. The germline V gene encodes CDR1 SEHNR and CDR2 FQNEAQ (reference sequence). The DNA of the CDR3 is TGTGCCAGCAGCTTGGTCCGGGTCAACGAGCAGTACTTC. This encodes CASSLVRVNEQYF. The complete variable domain, with remaining parts taken from reference TRBV7-9 and TRBJ2-7, reads DTGVSQNPRHKITKRGQNVTFRCDPISEHNRLYWYRQTLGQGPEFLTYFQNEAQLEKSRLLSDRFSAERPKGSFSTLEIQRTEQGDSAMYLCASSLVRVNEQYFGPGTRLTVT.

CDR3 sequence reads: CATSDSAEAETQYF. CDR3 coding DNA: TGTGCCACCAGTGATTCGGCCGAGGCGGAGACCCAGTACTTC. The chain carries TRBV24-1 and TRBJ2-5; D remains ambiguous. The length of the CDR3 is 14 residues. Trimming shortened V by 2 bases and J by 5 bases, and 11 bases separated the two germline ends. Germline CDR1 reads KGHDR; CDR2 reads SFDVKD.

V gene TRBV28 combines with J gene TRBJ2-3, with 9 nucleotides matching TRBD2. V was pared by 3 bases and J by 9 bases, with 10 bases of the junction left unmatched. In germline, CDR1 is MDHEN, CDR2 SYDVKM. CDR3 length equals 15 residues. The CDR3 reads CASSLGGGAVETQYF. In DNA form, the CDR3 reads TGTGCCAGCAGTTTGGGCGGGGGGGCGGTAGAGACGCAGTATTTT.

The rearrangement links TRBV9 to TRBJ2-1, with 7 bases fitting TRBD2. Per the germline V gene, CDR1 is SGDLS and CDR2 is YYNGEE. This CDR3 is 14 amino acids long. The V and J ends lost 0 bases and 7 bases, in that order; junction bases with no gene match: 4. In DNA form, the CDR3 reads TGTGCCAGCAGCGTAGGTTTCGGGGGGAATGAGCAGTTCTTC. This encodes CASSVGFGGNEQFF.

This clone occurred once. CDR3 in amino acids: CASRRTGTIGSEELFF. The DNA for the CDR3 is TGTGCCAGCAGGCGGACCGGGACTATAGGTTCCGAGGAGCTGTTTTTT. The chain joins TRBV27 to TRBJ2-2; TRBD2 matches at 7 bases. This CDR3 has 16 amino acids. Looked up from germline, CDR1 is MNHEY and CDR2 is SMNVEV (reference sequence). The J segment lost 10 bases and the V segment lost 6 bases, leaving 17 bases of the junction unmatched.

This sequence joins TRBV19 and TRBJ2-3; 12 bases agree with TRBD2. The CDR3 length is 15 residues. Germline values: CDR1 LNHDA, CDR2 SQIVND (reference sequence). J lost 1 base, V lost 5 bases, and 1 base had no gene match. This CDR3 is CASSRTSGGTDTQYF. The DNA for the CDR3 is TGTGCCAGTAGTCGGACTAGCGGGGGCACAGATACGCAGTATTTT.

The chain links TRBV2 to TRBJ1-1, with D uncertain. The germline CDR1 and CDR2 sequences are SNHLY and FYNNEI. The CDR3 covers 12 residues. The germline V and J ends were trimmed by 8 bases and 1 base, with 8 bases remaining between them. The CDR3 coding sequence is TGTGCCAGCCGAACAGAGAACACTGAAGCTTTCTTT. Its translation is CASRTENTEAFF.

The chain uses TRBV30 and TRBJ1-3, with a tentative D call TRBD1 (5 bases). V was pared by 8 bases and J by 9 bases, with 29 bases between. Germline values: CDR1 GTSNPN, CDR2 SVGIG (reference sequence). The CDR3 contains 16 residues. This CDR3 reads CALGRGGTRSIGTIYF. The CDR3 region has the DNA TGTGCCCTAGGGCGGGGGGGGACGCGGTCGATAGGCACCATATATTTT.

The chain is built from TRBV7-9 and TRBJ2-4; weak D call: TRBD1 (6 bases). There are 11 residues in the CDR3. Germline V lookup: CDR1 SEHNR, CDR2 FQNEAQ (reference sequence). The V end was cut by 2 bases, the J end by 12 bases, with 8 bases between. DNA for the CDR3: TGTGCCAGCAGCTTAACAGGGAGTCAGTACTTC. This sequence encodes CASSLTGSQYF.

A single count supports this clone. The chain joins TRBV7-3 to TRBJ1-3, with 10 bases fitting TRBD1. Germline V lookup: CDR1 SGHTA, CDR2 FQGTGA. This CDR3 is 17 amino acids long. The ends lost 8 bases at V and 10 bases at J; junction bases unmatched: 20. Written as DNA, the CDR3 is TGTGCCAGCCTCCCTTCACCCCAAGACAGGGGGCGCGGGACCATATATTTT. Encoded protein: CASLPSPQDRGRGTIYF.

This clone was counted a few times. The chain uses TRBV7-9 and TRBJ2-3; D is unresolved. CDR3 length equals 15 residues. The germline V and J ends were trimmed by 4 bases and 1 base, with 12 bases remaining between them. Germline CDR1 is SEHNR and CDR2 is FQNEAQ (reference sequence). The CDR3: CASSSPGRGTDTQYF. The DNA for the CDR3 is TGTGCCAGCAGCTCCCCGGGTCGTGGCACAGATACGCAGTATTTT. Variable domain in full (rest from reference TRBV7-9 and TRBJ2-3): DTGVSQNPRHKITKRGQNVTFRCDPISEHNRLYWYRQTLGQGPEFLTYFQNEAQLEKSRLLSDRFSAERPKGSFSTLEIQRTEQGDSAMYLCASSSPGRGTDTQYFGPGTRLTVL.

The chain joins TRBV2 to TRBJ1-5, with a possible D match to TRBD1 (6 bases). Germline V gene sequence: CDR1 SNHLY, CDR2 FYNNEI. This CDR3 spans 14 amino acids. Trimming removed 6 bases at V and 0 bases at J, with 9 bases between. CDR3 protein: CASSGQISNQPQHF. DNA for the CDR3: TGTGCCAGCAGCGGACAGATTAGCAATCAGCCCCAGCATTTT.